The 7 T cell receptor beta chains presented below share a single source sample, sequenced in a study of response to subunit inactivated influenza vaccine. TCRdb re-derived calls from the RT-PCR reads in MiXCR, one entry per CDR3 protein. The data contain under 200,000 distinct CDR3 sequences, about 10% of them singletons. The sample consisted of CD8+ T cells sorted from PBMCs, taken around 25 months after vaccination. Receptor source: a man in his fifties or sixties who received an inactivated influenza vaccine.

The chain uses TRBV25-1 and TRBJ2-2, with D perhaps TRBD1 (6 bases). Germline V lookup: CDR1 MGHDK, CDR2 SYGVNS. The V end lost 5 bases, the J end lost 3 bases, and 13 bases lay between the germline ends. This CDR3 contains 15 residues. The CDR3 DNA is TGTGCCAGCAGTCCCACAGGGTGGGACACCGGGGAGCTGTTTTTT. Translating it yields CASSPTGWDTGELFF.

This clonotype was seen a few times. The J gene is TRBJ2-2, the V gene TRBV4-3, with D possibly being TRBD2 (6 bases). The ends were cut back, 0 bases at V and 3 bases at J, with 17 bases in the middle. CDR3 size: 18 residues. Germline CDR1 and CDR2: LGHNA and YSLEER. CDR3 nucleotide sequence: TGCGCCAGCAGCCAAGATGGGACTCAGCCCAGGGACACCGGGGAGCTGTTTTTT. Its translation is CASSQDGTQPRDTGELFF.

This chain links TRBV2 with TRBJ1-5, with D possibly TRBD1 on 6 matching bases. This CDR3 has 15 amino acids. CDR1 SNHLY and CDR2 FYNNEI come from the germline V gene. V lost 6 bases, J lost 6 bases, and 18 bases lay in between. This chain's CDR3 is CASSGIRGRFQPQHF. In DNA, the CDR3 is TGTGCCAGCAGCGGAATCAGGGGTAGGTTTCAGCCCCAGCATTTT.

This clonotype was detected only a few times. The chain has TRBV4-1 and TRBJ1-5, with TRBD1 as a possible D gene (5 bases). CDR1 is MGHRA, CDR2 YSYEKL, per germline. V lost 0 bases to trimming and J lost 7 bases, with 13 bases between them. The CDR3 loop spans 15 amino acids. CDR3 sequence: CASSQDGRAQQPQHF. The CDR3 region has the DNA TGCGCCAGCAGCCAAGATGGCAGGGCCCAACAGCCCCAGCATTTT.

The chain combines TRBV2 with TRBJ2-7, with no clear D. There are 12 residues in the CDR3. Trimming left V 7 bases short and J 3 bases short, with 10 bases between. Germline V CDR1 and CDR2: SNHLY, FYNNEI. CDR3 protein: CASTPGLYEQYF. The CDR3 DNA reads TGTGCCAGCACTCCGGGCCTCTACGAGCAGTACTTC.

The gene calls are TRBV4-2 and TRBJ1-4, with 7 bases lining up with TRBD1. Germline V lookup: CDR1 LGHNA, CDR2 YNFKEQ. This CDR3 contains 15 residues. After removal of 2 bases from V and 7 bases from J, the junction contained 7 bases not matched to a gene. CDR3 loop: CASSQSTGVGEKLFF. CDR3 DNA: TGTGCCAGCAGCCAATCAACAGGGGTCGGTGAAAAACTGTTTTTT.

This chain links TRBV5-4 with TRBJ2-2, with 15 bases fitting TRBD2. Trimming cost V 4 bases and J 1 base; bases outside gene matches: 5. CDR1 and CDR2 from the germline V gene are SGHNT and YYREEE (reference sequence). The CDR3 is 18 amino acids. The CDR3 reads CASSGTSGRPMNTGELFF. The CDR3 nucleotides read TGTGCCAGCAGCGGGACTAGCGGGAGGCCTATGAACACCGGGGAGCTGTTTTTT.